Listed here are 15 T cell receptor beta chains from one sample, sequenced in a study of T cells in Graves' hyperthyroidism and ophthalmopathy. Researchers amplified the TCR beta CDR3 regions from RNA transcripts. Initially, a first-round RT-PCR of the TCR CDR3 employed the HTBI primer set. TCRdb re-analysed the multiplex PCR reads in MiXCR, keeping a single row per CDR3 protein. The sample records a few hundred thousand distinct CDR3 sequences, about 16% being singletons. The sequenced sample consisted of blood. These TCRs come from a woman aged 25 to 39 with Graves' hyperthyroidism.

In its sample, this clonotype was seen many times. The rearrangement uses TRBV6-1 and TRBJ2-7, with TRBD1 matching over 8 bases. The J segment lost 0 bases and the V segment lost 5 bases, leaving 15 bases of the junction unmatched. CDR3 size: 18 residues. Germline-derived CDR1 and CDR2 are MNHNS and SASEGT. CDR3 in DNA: TGTGCCAGCAGTTATTCCGGTGCCGGGCAGGGGGCCTCCTACGAGCAGTACTTC. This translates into CASSYSGAGQGASYEQYF.

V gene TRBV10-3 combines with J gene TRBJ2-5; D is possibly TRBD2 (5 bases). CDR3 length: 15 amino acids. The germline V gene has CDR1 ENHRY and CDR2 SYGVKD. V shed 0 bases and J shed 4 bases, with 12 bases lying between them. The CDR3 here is CAISESEPGRETQYF. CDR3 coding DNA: TGTGCCATCAGTGAGTCTGAGCCGGGGAGAGAGACCCAGTACTTC.

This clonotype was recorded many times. The CDR3 DNA follows: TGTGCCAGCACCGCGGGAGGGGGCGGTGGCTACACCTTC. Protein sequence: CASTAGGGGGYTF. The gene calls are TRBV12-3 or TRBV12-4 and TRBJ1-2; the match to TRBD1 covers 7 bases. The CDR3 contains 13 residues. V shed 7 bases and J 7 bases; nucleotides not matched to a gene: 9.

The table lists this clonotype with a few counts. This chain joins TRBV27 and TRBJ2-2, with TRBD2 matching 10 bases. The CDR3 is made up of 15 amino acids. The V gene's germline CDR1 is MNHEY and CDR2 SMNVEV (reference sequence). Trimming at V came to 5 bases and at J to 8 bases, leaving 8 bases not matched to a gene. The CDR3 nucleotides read TGTGCCAGCAGTCCCCTAGCGGGAGCGGCAGGGGAGCTGTTTTTT. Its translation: CASSPLAGAAGELFF.

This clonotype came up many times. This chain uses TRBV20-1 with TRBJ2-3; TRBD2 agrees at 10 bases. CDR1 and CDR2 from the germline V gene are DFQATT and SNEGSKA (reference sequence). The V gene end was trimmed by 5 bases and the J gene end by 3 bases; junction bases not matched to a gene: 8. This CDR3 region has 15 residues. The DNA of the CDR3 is TGCAGTGCTCTGACCTCTAGCGGGAGAACAGATACGCAGTATTTT. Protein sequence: CSALTSSGRTDTQYF.

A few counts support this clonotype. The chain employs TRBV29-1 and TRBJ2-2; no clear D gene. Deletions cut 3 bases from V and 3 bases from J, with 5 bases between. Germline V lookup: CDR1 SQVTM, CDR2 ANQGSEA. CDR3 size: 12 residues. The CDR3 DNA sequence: TGCAGCGTTGACCTAGACACCGGGGAGCTGTTTTTT. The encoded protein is CSVDLDTGELFF.

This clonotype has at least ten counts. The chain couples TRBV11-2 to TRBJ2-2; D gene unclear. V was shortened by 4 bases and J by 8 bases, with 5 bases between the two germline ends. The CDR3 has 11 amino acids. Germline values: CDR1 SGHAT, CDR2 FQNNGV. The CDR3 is CASSYEGELFF. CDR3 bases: TGTGCCAGCAGCTACGAGGGGGAGCTGTTTTTT.

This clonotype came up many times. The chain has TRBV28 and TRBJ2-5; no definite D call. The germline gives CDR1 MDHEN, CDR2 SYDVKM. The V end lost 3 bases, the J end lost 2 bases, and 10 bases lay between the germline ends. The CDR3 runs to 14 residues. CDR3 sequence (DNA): TGTGCCAGCAGTTTCTCCCAACAACAAGAGACCCAGTACTTC. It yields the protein CASSFSQQQETQYF. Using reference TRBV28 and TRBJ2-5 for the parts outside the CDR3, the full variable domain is DVKVTQSSRYLVKRTGEKVFLECVQDMDHENMFWYRQDPGLGLRLIYFSYDVKMKEKGDIPEGYSVSREKKERFSLILESASTNQTSMYLCASSFSQQQETQYFGPGTRLLVL.

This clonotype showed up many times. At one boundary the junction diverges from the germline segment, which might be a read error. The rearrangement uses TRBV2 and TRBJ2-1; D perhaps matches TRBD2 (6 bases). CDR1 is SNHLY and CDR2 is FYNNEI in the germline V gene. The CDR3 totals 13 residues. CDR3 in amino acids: CASTGRAYNEQFF. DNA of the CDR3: TGTGCTAGCACCGGGAGAGCCTACAATGAGCAGTTCTTC.

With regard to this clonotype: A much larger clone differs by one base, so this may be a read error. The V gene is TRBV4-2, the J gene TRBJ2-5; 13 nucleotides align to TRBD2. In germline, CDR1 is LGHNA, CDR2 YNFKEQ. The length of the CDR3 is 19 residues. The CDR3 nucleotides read TGTGCCAGCAGCCAGAAAGGACTAGCGGGGGCGTCCTCCCAAGAGGCCCAGTACTTC. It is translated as CASSQKGLAGASSQEAQYF.

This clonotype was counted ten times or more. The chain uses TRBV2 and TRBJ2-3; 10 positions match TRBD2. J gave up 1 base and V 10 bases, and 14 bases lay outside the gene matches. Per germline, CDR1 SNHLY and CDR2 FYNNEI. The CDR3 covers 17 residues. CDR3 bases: TGTGCCATCTTGCCTAGCGGGAGTGGAGCTGGCACAGATACGCAGTATTTT. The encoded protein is CAILPSGSGAGTDTQYF.

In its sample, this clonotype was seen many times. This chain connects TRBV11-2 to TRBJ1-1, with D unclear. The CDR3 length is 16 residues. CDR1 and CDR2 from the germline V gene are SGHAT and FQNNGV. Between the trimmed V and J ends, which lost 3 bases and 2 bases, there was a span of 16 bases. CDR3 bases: TGTGCCAGCAGCTTGGGTCGTGGGCAATACAACACTGAAGCTTTCTTT. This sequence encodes CASSLGRGQYNTEAFF. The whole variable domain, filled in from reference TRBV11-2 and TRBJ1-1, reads EAGVAQSPRYKIIEKRQSVAFWCNPISGHATLYWYQQILGQGPKLLIQFQNNGVVDDSQLPKDRFSAERLKGVDSTLKIQPAKLEDSAVYLCASSLGRGQYNTEAFFGQGTRLTVV.

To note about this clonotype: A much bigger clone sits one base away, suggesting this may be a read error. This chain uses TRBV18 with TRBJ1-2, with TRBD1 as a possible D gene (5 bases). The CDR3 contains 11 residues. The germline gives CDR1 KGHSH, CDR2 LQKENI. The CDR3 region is CASSRDYGHTF. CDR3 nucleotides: TGTGCCAGCTCACGGGACTATGGCCACACCTTC.

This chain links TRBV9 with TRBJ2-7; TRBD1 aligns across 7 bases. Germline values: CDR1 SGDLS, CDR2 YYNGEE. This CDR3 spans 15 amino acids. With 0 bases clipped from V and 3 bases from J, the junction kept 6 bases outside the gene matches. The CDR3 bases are TGTGCCAGCAGCGTAGGCTGGGACAGCATCTACGAGCAGTACTTC. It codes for CASSVGWDSIYEQYF.

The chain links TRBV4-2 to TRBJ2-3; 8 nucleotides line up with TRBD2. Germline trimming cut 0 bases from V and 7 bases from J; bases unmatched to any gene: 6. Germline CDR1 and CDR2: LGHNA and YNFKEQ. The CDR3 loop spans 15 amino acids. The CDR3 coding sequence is TGTGCCAGCAGCCAAGAAGAGCGGGAGTGGTATACGCAGTATTTT. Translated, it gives CASSQEEREWYTQYF.